This T cell receptor (beta chain) was obtained from a study of blood T cell repertoires in COVID-19. Study at large: COVID-19 samples collected from the United States, Italy and Spain covered acute and convalescent phases. PBMCs, B-cell-depleted T cells, or T cells were the source of the cDNA or gDNA that made up the material.

With 6 bases removed from V and 4 bases from J, the gap between germline ends came to 9 bases. The CDR3 loop spans 11 amino acids. Germline-derived CDR1 and CDR2 are DFQATT and SNEGSKA (reference sequence). Per the authors' pipeline: From reference gene primer amplification, estimates of nucleated cell counts were derived. The table came from immunoSEQ multiplex PCR; TCRdb's copy has only in-frame clones and leaves some out. From that table come the V and J calls and clone size; the DNA was used to work out D and trimming. Of approximately 250,000 clones in the sample, 80% to 95% were seen once. Seattle's cohort entered during active infection and was followed longitudinally.

Sequenced: peripheral blood. This chain joins TRBV20-1 and TRBJ1-2, with a possible D match to TRBD1 (5 bases). The receptor's source is a man between 25 and 39 years old with COVID-19, enrolled during active disease. The CDR3 nucleotides read TGCAGTGCCCATCAGGGCTATGGCTACACCTTC. This gives the protein CSAHQGYGYTF.